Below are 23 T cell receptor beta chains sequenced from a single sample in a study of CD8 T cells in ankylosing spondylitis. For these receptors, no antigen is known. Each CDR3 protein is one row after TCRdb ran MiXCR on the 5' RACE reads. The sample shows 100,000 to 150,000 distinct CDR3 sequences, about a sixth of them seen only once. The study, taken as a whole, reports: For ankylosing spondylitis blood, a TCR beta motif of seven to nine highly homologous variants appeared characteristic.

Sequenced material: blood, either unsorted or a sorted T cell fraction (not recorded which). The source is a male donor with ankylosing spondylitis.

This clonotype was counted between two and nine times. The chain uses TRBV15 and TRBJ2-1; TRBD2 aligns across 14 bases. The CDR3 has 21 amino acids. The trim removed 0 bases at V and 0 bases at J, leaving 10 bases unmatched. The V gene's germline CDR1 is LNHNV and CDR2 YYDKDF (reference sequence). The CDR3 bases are TGTGCCACCAGCAGAGATGCAGGGACTAGCGGGAGTTCGGGCTCCTACAATGAGCAGTTCTTC. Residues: CATSRDAGTSGSSGSYNEQFF.

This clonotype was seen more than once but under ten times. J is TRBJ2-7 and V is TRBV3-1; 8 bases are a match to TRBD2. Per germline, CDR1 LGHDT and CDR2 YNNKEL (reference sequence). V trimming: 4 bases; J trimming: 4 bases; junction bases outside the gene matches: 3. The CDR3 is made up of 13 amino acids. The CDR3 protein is CASSPGLVYEQYF. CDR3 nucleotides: TGTGCCAGCAGCCCGGGACTAGTATACGAGCAGTACTTC.

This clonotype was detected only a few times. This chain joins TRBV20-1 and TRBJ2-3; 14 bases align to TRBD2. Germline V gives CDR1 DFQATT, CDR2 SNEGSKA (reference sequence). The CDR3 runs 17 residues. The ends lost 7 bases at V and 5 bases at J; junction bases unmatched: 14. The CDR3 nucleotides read TGCAGTGGAGGTGGATGGGGACTAGCGGGAGCGGGAGATACGCAGTATTTT. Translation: CSGGGWGLAGAGDTQYF.

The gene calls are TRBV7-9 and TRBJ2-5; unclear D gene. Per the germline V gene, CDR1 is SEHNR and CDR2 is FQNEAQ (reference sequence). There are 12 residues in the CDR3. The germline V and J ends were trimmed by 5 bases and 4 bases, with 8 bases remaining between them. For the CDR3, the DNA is TGTGCCAGCAGCCCGGTGGCAGAGACCCAGTACTTC. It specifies CASSPVAETQYF.

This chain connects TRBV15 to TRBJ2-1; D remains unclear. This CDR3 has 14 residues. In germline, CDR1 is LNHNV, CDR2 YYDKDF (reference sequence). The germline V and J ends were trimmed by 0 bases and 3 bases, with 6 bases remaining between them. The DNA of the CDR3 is TGTGCCACCAGCAGAGATCGAAACTACAATGAGCAGTTCTTC. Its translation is CATSRDRNYNEQFF.

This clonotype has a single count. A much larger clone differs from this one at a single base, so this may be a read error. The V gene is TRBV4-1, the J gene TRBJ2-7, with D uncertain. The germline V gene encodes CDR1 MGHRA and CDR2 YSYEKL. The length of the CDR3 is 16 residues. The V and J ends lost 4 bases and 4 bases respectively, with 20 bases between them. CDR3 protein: CASSLSSGTLGYEQYF. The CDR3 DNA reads TGCGCCAGCAGCCTCTCGTCAGGTACATTGGGGTACGAGCAGTACTTC.

Here the CDR3 DNA reads TGTGCCAGCACCCCTATGGCTAGCTACGAGCAGTACTTC. It translates to CASTPMASYEQYF. The V call is TRBV7-8, the J call TRBJ2-7; no firm D call. The CDR3 is 13 residues long. Germline V gene sequence: CDR1 SGHVS, CDR2 FQNEAQ. Trimming removed 7 bases from V and 3 bases from J, with 13 bases in between.

The CDR3 sequence is CASRGGGSATDTQYF. The CDR3 DNA follows: TGTGCCAGCAGAGGGGGTGGGAGCGCCACAGATACGCAGTATTTT. V is TRBV7-2 and J is TRBJ2-3; tentative D call: TRBD1 (6 bases). This CDR3 has 15 residues. Germline loops: CDR1 SGHTA, CDR2 FQGNSA. Trimming pared 6 bases from V and 2 bases from J, leaving 15 bases between.

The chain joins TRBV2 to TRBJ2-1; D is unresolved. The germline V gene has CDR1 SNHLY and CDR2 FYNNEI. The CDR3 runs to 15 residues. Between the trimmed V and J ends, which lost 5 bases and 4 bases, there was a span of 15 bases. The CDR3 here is CASSKSVSLYNEQFF. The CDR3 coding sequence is TGTGCCAGCAGTAAATCGGTTTCTCTTTACAATGAGCAGTTCTTC. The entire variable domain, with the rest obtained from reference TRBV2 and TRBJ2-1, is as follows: EPEVTQTPSHQVTQMGQEVILRCVPISNHLYFYWYRQILGQKVEFLVSFYNNEISEKSEIFDDQFSVERPDGSNFTLKIRSTKLEDSAMYFCASSKSVSLYNEQFFGPGTRLTVL.

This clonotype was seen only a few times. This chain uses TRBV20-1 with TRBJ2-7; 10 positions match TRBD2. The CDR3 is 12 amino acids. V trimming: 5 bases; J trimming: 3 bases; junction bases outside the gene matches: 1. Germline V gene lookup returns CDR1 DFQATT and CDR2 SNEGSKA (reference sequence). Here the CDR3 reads CSAGLADYEQYF. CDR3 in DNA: TGCAGTGCTGGACTAGCGGACTACGAGCAGTACTTC.

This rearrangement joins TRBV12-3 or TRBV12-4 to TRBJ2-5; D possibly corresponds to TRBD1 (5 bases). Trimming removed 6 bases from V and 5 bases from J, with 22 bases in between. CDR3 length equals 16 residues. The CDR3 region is CASSPVTRTGWETQYF. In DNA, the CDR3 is TGTGCCAGCAGCCCGGTTACGCGTACAGGATGGGAGACCCAGTACTTC.

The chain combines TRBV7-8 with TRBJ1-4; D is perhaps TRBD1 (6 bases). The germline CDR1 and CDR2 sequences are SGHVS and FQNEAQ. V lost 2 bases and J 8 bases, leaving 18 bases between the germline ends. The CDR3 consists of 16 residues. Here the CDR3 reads CASSLPTGLPREKLFF. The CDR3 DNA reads TGTGCCAGCAGCTTACCCACAGGGCTACCTCGGGAAAAACTGTTTTTT.

CDR3 DNA sequence: TGTGCCAGCAGTTACTCGAAGGGGGTAGAGACCCAGTACTTC. This sequence encodes CASSYSKGVETQYF. The V call is TRBV6-5, the J call TRBJ2-5; D perhaps matches TRBD1 (6 bases). CDR3 length: 14 residues. Trimming removed 0 bases at V and 4 bases at J, with 9 bases between. Germline CDR1 reads MNHEY; CDR2 reads SVGAGI.

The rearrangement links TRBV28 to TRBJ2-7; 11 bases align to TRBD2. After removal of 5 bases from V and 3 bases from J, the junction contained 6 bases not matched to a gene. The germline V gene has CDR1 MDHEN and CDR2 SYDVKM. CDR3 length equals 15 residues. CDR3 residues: CASSLAGGPLYEQYF. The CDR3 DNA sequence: TGTGCCAGCAGTCTAGCGGGAGGCCCGCTCTACGAGCAGTACTTC.

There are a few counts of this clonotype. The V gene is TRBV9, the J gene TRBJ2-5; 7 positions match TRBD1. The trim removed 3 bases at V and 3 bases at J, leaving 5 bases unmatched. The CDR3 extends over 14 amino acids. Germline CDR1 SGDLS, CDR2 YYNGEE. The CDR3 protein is CASSAFTGEETQYF. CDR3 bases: TGTGCCAGCAGCGCTTTTACAGGGGAAGAGACCCAGTACTTC. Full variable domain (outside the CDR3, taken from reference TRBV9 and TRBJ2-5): DSGVTQTPKHLITATGQRVTLRCSPRSGDLSVYWYQQSLDQGLQFLIQYYNGEERAKGNILERFSAQQFPDLHSELNLSSLELGDSALYFCASSAFTGEETQYFGPGTRLLVL.

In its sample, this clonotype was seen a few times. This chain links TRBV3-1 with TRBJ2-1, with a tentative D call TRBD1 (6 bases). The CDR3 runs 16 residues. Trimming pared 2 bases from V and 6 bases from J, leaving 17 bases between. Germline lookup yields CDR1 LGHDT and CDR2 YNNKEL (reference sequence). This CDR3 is CASSQQTGRPSNEQFF. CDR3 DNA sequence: TGTGCCAGCAGCCAACAGACAGGCCGACCTAGCAATGAGCAGTTCTTC.

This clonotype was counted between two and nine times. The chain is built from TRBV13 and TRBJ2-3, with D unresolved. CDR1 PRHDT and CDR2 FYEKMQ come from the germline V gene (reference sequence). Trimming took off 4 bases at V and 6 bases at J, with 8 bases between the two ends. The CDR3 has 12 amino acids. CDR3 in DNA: TGTGCCAGCAGCTACCAATTGGATACGCAGTATTTT. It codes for CASSYQLDTQYF.

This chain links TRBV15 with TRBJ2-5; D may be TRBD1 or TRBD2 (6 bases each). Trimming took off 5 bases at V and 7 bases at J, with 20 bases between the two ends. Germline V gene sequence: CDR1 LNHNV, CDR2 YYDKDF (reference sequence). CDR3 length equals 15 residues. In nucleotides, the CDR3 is TGTGCCACCAGCGGGTACCGGGACAAGGGAGGGACCCAGTACTTC. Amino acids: CATSGYRDKGGTQYF.

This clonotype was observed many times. The CDR3 DNA follows: TGTGCCAGTAGTATTCGTAGCGGGAGGGCCTCGGACAATGAGCAGTTCTTC. It translates to CASSIRSGRASDNEQFF. The rearrangement links TRBV19 to TRBJ2-1; 11 nucleotides align to TRBD2. The ends lost 3 bases at V and 5 bases at J; junction bases unmatched: 9. Germline-derived CDR1 and CDR2 are LNHDA and SQIVND (reference sequence). CDR3 length: 17 residues.

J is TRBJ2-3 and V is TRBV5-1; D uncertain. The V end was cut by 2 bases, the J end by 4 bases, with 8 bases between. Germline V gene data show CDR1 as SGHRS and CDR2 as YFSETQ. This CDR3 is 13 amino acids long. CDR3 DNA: TGCGCCAGCAGCTTCACGGAGTCAGATACGCAGTATTTT. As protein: CASSFTESDTQYF.

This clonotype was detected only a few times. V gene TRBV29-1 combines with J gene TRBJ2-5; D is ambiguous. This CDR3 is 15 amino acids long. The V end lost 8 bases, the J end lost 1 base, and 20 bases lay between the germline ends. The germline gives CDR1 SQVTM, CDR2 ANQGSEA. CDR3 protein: CSTLWPRDTQETQYF. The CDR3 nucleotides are TGCAGCACTCTGTGGCCTAGAGACACCCAAGAGACCCAGTACTTC.

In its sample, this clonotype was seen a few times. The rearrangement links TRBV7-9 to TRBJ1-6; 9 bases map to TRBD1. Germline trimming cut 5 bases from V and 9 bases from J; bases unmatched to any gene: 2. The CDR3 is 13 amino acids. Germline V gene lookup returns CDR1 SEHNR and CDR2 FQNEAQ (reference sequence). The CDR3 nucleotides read TGTGCCAGCAGCAGGGACAGGGCTTCACCCCTCCACTTT. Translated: CASSRDRASPLHF.

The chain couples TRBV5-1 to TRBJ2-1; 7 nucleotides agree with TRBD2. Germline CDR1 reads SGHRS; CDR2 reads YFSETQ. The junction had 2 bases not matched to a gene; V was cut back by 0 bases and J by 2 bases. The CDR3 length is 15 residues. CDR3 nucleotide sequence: TGCGCCAGCAGCTTGGGTGGGGGGGCCTACAATGAGCAGTTCTTC. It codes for CASSLGGGAYNEQFF.